Sequencing of this T cell receptor beta chain was carried out in a study of CD8+CD57+ T cells in acquired aplastic anemia. Across the whole study: Average CD4+ read depth in healthy donors was around 9.9 million reads. Regarding the study as a whole: Simpson's diversity of CD8+ cells was not significantly different in patients compared with controls. Fewer than 30 CD8+ CDR3 sequences were shared between patients and controls.

Genomic DNA provided the template from which TCR beta VDJ and CDR3 profiles were obtained. TCRdb reprocessed the reads with MiXCR, giving one entry per CDR3 protein. The repertoire holds about 42,000 distinct CDR3 sequences, with about 65% as singletons. With regard to this clonotype: Its antigen is still unknown.

This TCR was recovered from a human donor in good health, serving as a control. The sequenced sample consisted of sorted CD4+, CD8+, or CD8+CD57+ T cells (not recorded which) from PBMCs.

The CDR3 DNA reads as TGTGCCAGCACCTACCCCCCCGATGAGCAGTTCTTC. Amino acid sequence: CASTYPPDEQFF. V gene TRBV25-1 combines with J gene TRBJ2-1; D not resolved. Germline V gives CDR1 MGHDK, CDR2 SYGVNS. Trimming pared 7 bases from V and 8 bases from J, leaving 12 bases between. The CDR3 runs to 12 residues.